This T cell receptor beta chain appears in the sequencing data of a study of T cell responses to AZD1222 COVID-19 vaccine. Study-wide results and caveats: Repertoire sampling occurred only after the peak T cell response. Seropositivity was recorded at baseline in only a handful of AZD1222 recipients. Reportedly, close to half of spike-specific TCRs are directed against unmutated variant regions.

TCRdb's copy holds only in-frame clones and misses some; the assay was immunoSEQ multiplex PCR. The sample consists of 150,000 to 200,000 clones, around 92% of them appearing once. Of note for this clone: Antigen: not known.

The CDR3 contains 12 residues. Germline V lookup: CDR1 SGHTA, CDR2 FQGNSA. V lost 5 bases, J lost 4 bases, and 9 bases lay in between. The receptor's source is an adult who received the AZD1222 COVID-19 vaccine. This chain joins TRBV7-2 and TRBJ2-7, with a tentative D call TRBD1 (5 bases). The source was peripheral blood, collected 28 days after the second AZD1222 dose. CDR3 protein: CASSLYRYEQYF. The CDR3 nucleotides read TGTGCCAGCAGCCTCTACAGGTACGAGCAGTACTTC.